The 18 T cell receptor beta chains given below trace back to one sample, sequenced in a study of blood T cells in healthy people across ages. Next came a second PCR, run for about 6 to 11 cycles, which used a sample-barcoded 5' primer along with a J-beta primer mix. TCRdb reprocessed the 5' RACE reads with MiXCR, giving one entry per CDR3 protein. This table holds 540,000 or so distinct CDR3 sequences, approximately 25% found once. What was sequenced was blood. These receptors came from a woman aged 70-85 years in good health.

The chain has TRBV12-3 or TRBV12-4 and TRBJ1-5; D gene uncertain. V shed 6 bases and J shed 4 bases, with 7 bases lying between them. This CDR3 has 12 amino acids. CDR3 sequence: CASRIMNQPQHF. CDR3 sequence (DNA): TGTGCCAGCAGGATCATGAATCAGCCCCAGCATTTT.

For this clonotype: One junction end disagrees with the germline gene, perhaps due to a read error. This rearrangement joins TRBV7-2 to TRBJ2-7, with a weak D call TRBD2 (5 bases). This CDR3 contains 11 residues. CDR1 and CDR2 (germline): SGHTA, FQGNSA. CDR3 region: CASSLGPSRNF. Written as DNA, the CDR3 is TGTGCCAGCAGCTTAGGGCCTAGCAGAAACTTC.

This clonotype showed up just a few times. The chain combines TRBV28 with TRBJ2-5, with TRBD2 as a possible D gene (6 bases). CDR1 is MDHEN and CDR2 is SYDVKM in the germline V gene. Trimming shortened V by 7 bases and J by 1 base, and 16 bases separated the two germline ends. The CDR3 is 15 residues long. CDR3 region: CASTPPEGLQETQYF. In nucleotides, the CDR3 is TGTGCCAGCACCCCACCCGAGGGACTCCAAGAGACCCAGTACTTC.

This clonotype was seen a few times. The chain has TRBV6-2 or TRBV6-3 and TRBJ2-5; 13 positions agree with TRBD2. The J call may be incorrect, as the DNA end agrees better with TRBJ2-1. Germline V gene sequence: CDR1 MNHEY, CDR2 SVGEGT. The CDR3 sequence is 16 residues long. CDR3 nucleotide sequence: TGTGCCAGCAGTGCCACTAGCGGGGGGGCCAGAAATGAGCAGTTCTTC. It is translated as CASSATSGGARNEQFF.

As for this clonotype: At one end the junction does not follow the germline gene, possibly because of a read error. The chain recombines TRBV7-2 with TRBJ1-1, with D perhaps TRBD1 (5 bases). The CDR3 is 14 residues long. Germline V gene lookup returns CDR1 SGHTA and CDR2 FQGNSA. CDR3 sequence reads: CASILRQTNTEAFF. The CDR3 bases are TGTGCCAGCATCTTAAGACAGACTAACACTGAAGCTTTCTTT.

V usage is TRBV6-5 and J usage is TRBJ2-5, with D possibly matching TRBD2 (7 bases). Matching the DNA end better, TRBJ2-1 makes the J call doubtful. The germline CDR1 and CDR2 sequences are MNHEY and SVGAGI. The CDR3 is 14 residues long. The DNA for the CDR3 is TGTGCCAGCATGTGGCGGGGGCCTGGGGATGAGCAGTTCTTC. This codes for CASMWRGPGDEQFF.

This rearrangement joins TRBV4-1 to TRBJ2-1; D not resolved. The CDR3 loop spans 14 amino acids. CDR1 and CDR2 (germline): MGHRA, YSYEKL. Trimming stripped 0 bases from V and 5 bases from J, with 8 bases between. DNA for the CDR3: TGCGCCAGCAGCCAAGAGGCTAGAGACAATGAGCAGTTCTTC. It encodes CASSQEARDNEQFF.

This clonotype was seen a handful of times. The rearrangement uses TRBV20-1 and TRBJ1-2; D perhaps matches TRBD1 (5 bases). V was cut by 5 bases and J by 13 bases, with 26 bases left in between. Germline lookup yields CDR1 DFQATT and CDR2 SNEGSKA (reference sequence). This CDR3 region has 14 residues. CDR3 loop: CSAGVLQGLPASTF. In DNA form, the CDR3 reads TGCAGTGCTGGTGTTCTGCAGGGACTCCCGGCGAGCACCTTC.

V usage is TRBV4-2 and J usage is TRBJ2-2, with 8 bases matching TRBD1. CDR1 is LGHNA, CDR2 YNFKEQ, per germline. There are 17 residues in the CDR3. The V and J ends lost 4 bases and 4 bases, in that order; junction bases with no gene match: 11. CDR3 protein: CASSLIRQGAVTGELFF. The CDR3 nucleotides read TGTGCCAGCAGCCTGATCCGGCAGGGGGCAGTCACCGGGGAGCTGTTTTTT.

The chain is built from TRBV5-1 and TRBJ1-1; TRBD1 is a possible D gene (5 bases). This CDR3 region has 14 residues. Germline loops: CDR1 SGHRS, CDR2 YFSETQ. V lost 0 bases and J lost 7, with 13 bases in between. The CDR3 DNA follows: TGCGCCAGCAGCTTGGCCGCCGACAGACTTGAAGCTTTCTTT. The encoded protein is CASSLAADRLEAFF.

The chain uses TRBV19 and TRBJ1-5; TRBD1 might be the D (6 bases). V was cut by 2 bases and J by 6 bases, with 8 bases left in between. This CDR3 has 13 residues. Per the germline V gene, CDR1 is LNHDA and CDR2 is SQIVND (reference sequence). The CDR3, as DNA: TGTGCCAGTAGTATAACAGGGATTCAGCCCCAGCATTTT. Amino acids: CASSITGIQPQHF.

The chain is built from TRBV18 and TRBJ1-4; 10 bases fit TRBD1. CDR3 length equals 15 residues. CDR1 and CDR2 from the germline V gene are KGHSH and LQKENI. The V segment lost 1 base and the J segment 7 bases; nucleotides outside the gene matches: 3. This chain's CDR3 is CASSPRTGGGEKLFF. As DNA, the CDR3 is TGTGCCAGCTCACCACGGACAGGGGGGGGTGAAAAACTGTTTTTT.

The V gene is TRBV6-2 or TRBV6-3, the J gene TRBJ2-7; TRBD1 might be the D (6 bases). Trimming left V 2 bases short and J 7 bases short, with 15 bases between. The CDR3 is 14 residues long. Germline V lookup: CDR1 MNHEY, CDR2 SVGEGT. This chain's CDR3 is CASSYRDTTDEQYF. Here the CDR3 DNA reads TGTGCCAGCAGTTACCGGGACACCACTGATGAGCAGTACTTC.

DNA of the CDR3: TGTGCCAGCAGCGGGGAAGCAGATACGCAGTATTTT. It translates to CASSGEADTQYF. The chain employs TRBV2 and TRBJ2-3; maybe TRBD2 (5 bases). Trimming removed 6 bases at V and 4 bases at J, with 8 bases between. Germline loops: CDR1 SNHLY, CDR2 FYNNEI. The CDR3 is 12 residues long.

This chain connects TRBV6-5 to TRBJ2-5; no reliable D call. V was shortened by 6 bases and J by 5 bases, with 10 bases between the two germline ends. From germline, CDR1 is MNHEY and CDR2 SVGAGI. The CDR3 is 12 residues long. The CDR3 DNA sequence: TGTGCCAGCAGCCGACCCCCTGAGACCCAGTACTTC. The encoded protein is CASSRPPETQYF.

Of note for this clonotype: This likely comes from a read error, as the CDR3 has no conserved phenylalanine or tryptophan at its end. The chain has TRBV3-1 and TRBJ2-5; the D call may be TRBD1 or TRBD2 (7 bases each). The germline gives CDR1 LGHDT, CDR2 YNNKEL (reference sequence). This CDR3 region has 14 residues. V shed 1 base and J shed 11 bases, with 17 bases lying between them. The CDR3 region is CASSQAGGDGQQYL. CDR3 nucleotides: TGTGCCAGCAGCCAAGCAGGGGGGGACGGGCAGCAGTACCTC.

This clonotype occurred a few times. This chain joins TRBV6-2 or TRBV6-3 and TRBJ2-5; the D gene is possibly TRBD1 (5 bases). The DNA end lines up better with TRBJ2-1; the J call may be wrong. This CDR3 has 14 amino acids. Germline CDR1 MNHEY, CDR2 SVGEGT. CDR3 amino acids: CASSTLQGYNEQFF. The CDR3 DNA follows: TGTGCCAGCTCAACTCTTCAGGGATACAATGAGCAGTTCTTC.

This chain uses TRBV5-1 with TRBJ2-7; no clear D. Trimming left V 3 bases short and J 5 bases short, with 9 bases between. Germline V gene lookup returns CDR1 SGHRS and CDR2 YFSETQ. This CDR3 has 12 residues. The CDR3 region is CASSSQLDEQYF. The CDR3 DNA sequence: TGCGCCAGCAGCTCCCAGCTGGACGAGCAGTACTTC.